The T cell receptor beta chain under discussion was sequenced for a study of early T cells in non-severe SARS-CoV-2 infection (dated by TCRdb to the early 2020s). Looking at the study overall: TCR sequencing used bulk RNA from unsorted whole blood, so alpha and beta chains could not be paired.

This was a case-control study nested in a cohort of healthcare workers in London, UK, who had nasopharyngeal swab PCR tests and blood samples taken every week. Healthcare workers were recruited between 23 and 31 March 2020, during the week of the UK lockdown, and were followed weekly for up to about 15 weeks. Library method: 5' RACE. The instrument was a NextSeq 500. To correct for sequencing error and PCR bias, the TCR library protocol tagged individual cDNA molecules with unique molecular identifiers. Sequencing covered both TCR alpha and beta chains, and within each sample the abundances of alpha and beta sequences were tightly co-correlated. The study's processing was this. V gene, J gene and CDR3 annotation of TCR sequences was performed with Decombinator V4. TCRs were defined as expanded if a significant change between any two time points was detected under a Poisson model with p below 0.0001. TCR abundances were normalised to the total number of TCRs sequenced in each sample and reported as counts per million. MAIT TCRs were defined by TRAV1-2 paired with TRAJ12, TRAJ20 or TRAJ33, and iNKT TCRs by TRAV10 paired with TRAJ18. A search of VDJdb, accessed on 1 November 2021, was run for TCRs annotated to CMV, EBV and SARS-CoV-2, with TCRs annotated for multiple antigens excluded. TCRdb trimmed public reads at Q25 via fastp, called clones via MiXCR and kept in-frame beta chains. Each entry is one CDR3 protein sequence, shown with its most common DNA and genes. The V and J calls reflect TCRdb's pipeline rather than the authors' work. In this sample the table shows 45,000 to 60,000 distinct CDR3 sequences, more than 9% of which occur a single time. The top ten hold roughly 4.8% of the sample.

Including the terminal cysteine and phenylalanine, the CDR3 comprises 14 residues. The entry retains the CDR3 DNA only, 42 bases that are in frame from base 1. V was cut back by 0 bases and J by 6 bases, leaving a gap of 12 bases between them. Sequences LGHNA (CDR1) and YNFKEQ (CDR2) are obtained from the germline V gene. The paper as a whole reports these results and caveats: VDJdb matching was skewed toward anti-spike CD8 responses, so virus-specific expansions were likely underestimated and private and CD4 specificities were missed.

On this clonotype: Its binding antigen is unknown. Base-call qualities are not available, and no considerably larger clone is one nucleotide away.

The sequencing input was whole blood. The chain is assembled from TRBV4-2 and TRBJ2-7; too little of a D gene remains to name it. The receptor was isolated from an adult who was a healthcare worker with PCR-confirmed SARS-CoV-2 infection or an uninfected control (not recorded which). The base sequence is TGTGCCAGCAGCCAAGACACCTCAGTCCCCGAGCAGTACTTC. Protein translation: CASSQDTSVPEQYF.